This TCR beta chain was profiled in a study of CD8 T cells in ankylosing spondylitis. Study outcomes and limitations: For ankylosing spondylitis blood, a TCR beta motif of about 8 highly homologous variants appeared characteristic.

A remark on this clonotype: Its target is not known.

This CDR3 is 15 amino acids long. Germline V CDR1 and CDR2: SGDLS, YYNGEE. The V gene lost 4 bases and the J gene lost 2 bases, with 14 bases spanning the gap. TCRdb fed the 5' RACE reads into MiXCR, producing one record per CDR3 protein. Counted here are around 480,000 distinct CDR3 sequences, 17% occurring once; the ten biggest clones make up approximately 1%. Input material: blood, either unsorted or a sorted T cell fraction (not recorded which). The source is a male donor with ankylosing spondylitis. The chain links TRBV9 to TRBJ2-3; no clear D gene. The CDR3 DNA reads TGTGCCAGCAGCCCCCGGAGTACATACACAGATACGCAGTATTTT. The encoded protein is CASSPRSTYTDTQYF.